The 14 T cell receptor beta chains below all came from one sample that was sequenced in a study of CXCR3-negative and CXCR3-positive naive CD8 T cells. Study-wide findings and caveats: Higher TRB CDR3 hydrophobicity marked CXCR3-positive naive cells relative to CXCR3-negative naive cells.

Researchers prepared the TRB cDNA libraries using 5' RACE with UMI labels. TCRdb reprocessed the 5' RACE reads, keeping one entry per CDR3 protein, no DNA. The sample table sets out approximately 90,000 distinct CDR3 sequences. Their antigen targets remain unknown. The sequencing sample was made of naive CXCR3+ CD8+ T cells from blood. Subset given: CD45RO-CCR7+CD27+CD95- naive CD8+ T cells expressing CXCR3 (TNR3+). The receptors were gathered from a human donor in good health. Some clones in this sample may be carry-over from other donors' samples.

The V call is TRBV12-3 or TRBV12-4, the J call TRBJ2-1. The CDR3 loop spans 14 amino acids. CDR3 sequence: CASSLSITYNEQFF.

The V gene is TRBV27, the J gene TRBJ1-4. The CDR3 spans 13 residues. Germline CDR1 is MNHEY and CDR2 is SMNVEV (reference sequence). This CDR3 is CASSKATNEKLFF.

The chain combines TRBV7-8 with TRBJ1-4. CDR3 size: 15 residues. Germline V gene lookup returns CDR1 SGHVS and CDR2 FQNEAQ. CDR3 sequence reads: CASSLEWATNEKLFF.

This sequence joins TRBV28 and TRBJ2-7. CDR1 is MDHEN and CDR2 is SYDVKM in the germline V gene. The CDR3 is 13 residues long. The CDR3 protein is CASRGESSYEQYF.

This chain's CDR3 is CASSPRTAQVTIYF. The genes are TRBV4-1 and TRBJ1-3; TCRdb calls TRBD1, which cannot be checked without DNA. The CDR3 is 14 amino acids. Per germline, CDR1 MGHRA and CDR2 YSYEKL.

The chain has TRBV2 and TRBJ1-5. Germline loops: CDR1 SNHLY, CDR2 FYNNEI. The CDR3 has 13 amino acids. The CDR3 spells CAGRVDSNQPQHF.

This chain uses TRBV7-6 with TRBJ2-7. Germline CDR1 is SGHVS and CDR2 is FNYEAQ. The CDR3 runs to 14 residues. The CDR3 here is CASSLGQVTYEQYF. The variable domain in full, completed from reference TRBV7-6 and TRBJ2-7, reads GAGVSQSPRYKVTKRGQDVALRCDPISGHVSLYWYRQALGQGPEFLTYFNYEAQQDKSGLPNDRFSAERPEGSISTLTIQRTEQRDSAMYRCASSLGQVTYEQYFGPGTRLTVT.

The chain joins TRBV29-1 to TRBJ2-7; TCRdb gives TRBD1 as the D gene, but with no DNA this cannot be confirmed. Germline-derived CDR1 and CDR2 are SQVTM and ANQGSEA. The CDR3 contains 15 residues. Here the CDR3 reads CSVENGGAGTYEQYF.

The chain combines TRBV12-3 or TRBV12-4 with TRBJ2-1; checking the TCRdb D call of TRBD2 is not possible without DNA. This CDR3 spans 17 amino acids. The CDR3 loop reads CASSLTSAGEFYNEQFF.

V is TRBV6-5 and J is TRBJ2-1; with no DNA, the TCRdb D assignment of TRBD2 cannot be verified. The CDR3 runs to 15 residues. Germline V lookup: CDR1 MNHEY, CDR2 SVGAGI. The CDR3 sequence: CASSYRLAGGYEQFF.

The J gene is TRBJ2-7, the V gene TRBV19; without DNA, the TCRdb call of TRBD1 cannot be checked. This CDR3 region has 18 residues. Germline V gene sequence: CDR1 LNHDA, CDR2 SQIVND (reference sequence). CDR3 in amino acids: CASSDGQGAYEGSYEQYF.

V gene TRBV29-1 combines with J gene TRBJ2-1; the TCRdb call, TRBD2, lacks DNA for checking. Per germline, CDR1 SQVTM and CDR2 ANQGSEA. The CDR3 is made up of 12 amino acids. This CDR3 is CSVVASGNEQFF.

V is TRBV7-8 and J is TRBJ1-2. The germline CDR1 and CDR2 sequences are SGHVS and FQNEAQ. CDR3 length: 14 residues. The CDR3 region is CASSLDDPRNGYTF.

The chain has TRBV5-4 and TRBJ2-7; checking the TCRdb D call of TRBD2 is not possible without DNA. Germline assignment: CDR1 SGHNT and CDR2 YYREEE (reference sequence). The CDR3 covers 16 residues. The CDR3 sequence: CASSMLIAGSDYEQYF.